This TCR beta chain was profiled in a study of blood T cell repertoires in COVID-19. The wider study: From the United States, Italy and Spain came samples of acute and convalescent COVID-19.

Some clones are missing from TCRdb's copy, which holds only in-frame ones; the method was immunoSEQ multiplex PCR. The table lists approximately 160,000 clones, about four fifths of them singletons. The CDR3 runs to 12 residues. V lost 3 bases, J lost 6 bases, and 9 bases lay in between. Germline CDR1 and CDR2: SGHVS and FNYEAQ. The sequencing sample was made of peripheral blood. This sequence was found in a man aged 65-85 years who had recovered from COVID-19. The rearrangement joins TRBV7-6 to TRBJ2-7; D uncertain. The CDR3 here is CASSFSTGEQYF. In DNA, the CDR3 is TGTGCCAGCAGCTTTAGTACGGGCGAGCAGTACTTC.